What follows are 27 T cell receptor beta chains derived from one specimen sequenced in a study of blood T cell repertoires in COVID-19. The method was immunoSEQ multiplex PCR; TCRdb's version includes in-frame clones alone and lacks a portion of them. The repertoire holds around 340,000 clones, with roughly 90% as singletons. What was sequenced was peripheral blood. All receptors derive from a woman in her sixties with COVID-19, enrolled during active disease.

J is TRBJ1-6 and V is TRBV5-1; unclear D gene. The V gene lost 3 bases and the J gene lost 6 bases, with 19 bases spanning the gap. In germline, CDR1 is SGHRS, CDR2 YFSETQ. This CDR3 is 17 amino acids long. This CDR3 reads CASSWGDFGEFNSPLHF. The CDR3 DNA sequence: TGCGCCAGCAGCTGGGGAGACTTTGGGGAATTTAATTCACCCCTCCACTTT.

This chain uses TRBV19 with TRBJ1-2; 7 bases agree with TRBD1. Germline V CDR1 and CDR2: LNHDA, SQIVND (reference sequence). There are 13 residues in the CDR3. Trimming took 9 bases from V and 3 from J; bases not matched to a gene: 7. The CDR3 is CASTGQMYYGYTF. As DNA, the CDR3 is TGTGCCAGCACGGGACAGATGTACTATGGCTACACCTTC. Based on the CDR3 plus reference TRBV19 and TRBJ1-2, the full variable domain is DGGITQSPKYLFRKEGQNVTLSCEQNLNHDAMYWYRQDPGQGLRLIYYSQIVNDFQKGDIAEGYSVSREKKESFPLTVTSAQKNPTAFYLCASTGQMYYGYTFGSGTRLTVV.

This clone was seen only a few times. The J gene is TRBJ2-7, the V gene TRBV2, with TRBD1 as a possible D gene (6 bases). The CDR3 has 15 amino acids. Germline assignment: CDR1 SNHLY and CDR2 FYNNEI. With 2 bases removed from V and 6 bases from J, the gap between germline ends came to 17 bases. The CDR3 DNA reads as TGTGCCAGCAGTGAATATGAGGGGGTCCTCGCCGAGCAGTACTTC. It is translated as CASSEYEGVLAEQYF.

This clone was detected only once. The V call is TRBV27, the J call TRBJ2-2, with 13 positions matching TRBD2. V shed 3 bases, J shed 7 bases, and the junction held 5 bases outside the gene matches. The CDR3 runs 16 residues. Germline V gives CDR1 MNHEY, CDR2 SMNVEV (reference sequence). The DNA for the CDR3 is TGTGCCAGCAGTTTTTCGACTAGCGGGGGGAACGGGGAGCTGTTTTTT. Its protein is CASSFSTSGGNGELFF.

The V gene is TRBV5-1, the J gene TRBJ1-1; 7 nucleotides line up with TRBD1. This CDR3 has 15 residues. V trimming: 4 bases; J trimming: 1 base; junction bases outside the gene matches: 7. CDR1 is SGHRS, CDR2 YFSETQ, per germline. The CDR3 sequence is CASSRPRQGNTEAFF. DNA of the CDR3: TGCGCCAGCAGCCGACCGAGACAGGGGAACACTGAAGCTTTCTTT.

This chain links TRBV13 with TRBJ1-3, with unresolved D. With 0 bases removed from V and 3 bases from J, the gap between germline ends came to 6 bases. From germline, CDR1 is PRHDT and CDR2 FYEKMQ (reference sequence). CDR3 length: 14 amino acids. This CDR3 reads CASSLGRGGNTIYF. The CDR3 DNA reads as TGTGCCAGCAGCTTAGGACGGGGTGGAAACACCATATATTTT.

The chain links TRBV15 to TRBJ2-3; D uncertain. The CDR3 loop spans 14 amino acids. V was trimmed by 1 base and J by 3 bases, leaving 8 bases between them. The germline CDR1 and CDR2 sequences are LNHNV and YYDKDF (reference sequence). Here the CDR3 reads CATSRGLRTDTQYF. DNA of the CDR3: TGTGCCACCAGCAGAGGCCTGAGGACAGATACGCAGTATTTT.

The rearrangement links TRBV12-1 to TRBJ2-2; TRBD2 is taken as the D call from the table, unchecked against the DNA. TRBV12-1 is a recognized pseudogene. CDR3 length: 20 amino acids. CDR3 sequence (DNA): TGTGCCAGCAGCTCGGGGCGACTAGCGGGGGCCAAGACGAACACCGGGGAGCTGTTTTTT. Translation: CASSSGRLAGAKTNTGELFF.

This sequence joins TRBV3-1 (or the pseudogene TRBV3-2) and TRBJ1-3; D remains unclear. The CDR3 is 14 residues long. CDR1 and CDR2 (germline): LGHDT, YNNKEL (reference sequence). Trimming cost V 1 base and J 2 bases, with 6 bases left between them. The chain's CDR3 is CASSQAEAGNTIYF. As DNA, the CDR3 is TGTGCCAGCAGCCAAGCTGAGGCTGGAAACACCATATATTTT.

This chain joins TRBV27 and TRBJ1-1; D perhaps matches TRBD1 (5 bases). The CDR3 loop spans 14 amino acids. The V gene's germline CDR1 is MNHEY and CDR2 SMNVEV (reference sequence). Trimming removed 4 bases at V and 4 bases at J, with 13 bases between. As DNA, the CDR3 is TGTGCCAGCAGTTGGGGCGGTAGGGTCACTGAAGCTTTCTTT. Its translation is CASSWGGRVTEAFF.

The J gene is TRBJ1-2, the V gene TRBV6-5; D is ambiguous. Looked up from germline, CDR1 is MNHEY and CDR2 is SVGAGI. CDR3 length: 11 residues. The ends were cut back, 6 bases at V and 8 bases at J, with 10 bases in the middle. In DNA, the CDR3 is TGTGCCAGCAGGGCGACAAGGGGCTACACCTTC. It translates to CASRATRGYTF.

The V and J genes are TRBV7-9 and TRBJ1-2; 9 nucleotides line up with TRBD1. The CDR3 has 16 residues. Germline lookup yields CDR1 SEHNR and CDR2 FQNEAQ (reference sequence). J lost 2 bases, V lost 4 bases, and 8 bases had no gene match. The DNA for the CDR3 is TGTGCCAGCAGCTCGGGACAGGGAAGACTAAACTATGGCTACACCTTC. This sequence encodes CASSSGQGRLNYGYTF.

The V gene is TRBV7-9, the J gene TRBJ1-2; D may be TRBD1 (5 bases). The germline V gene has CDR1 SEHNR and CDR2 FQNEAQ (reference sequence). The V and J ends lost 5 bases and 2 bases respectively, with 15 bases between them. This CDR3 region has 15 residues. The CDR3 is CASSPGGTENYGYTF. The CDR3 DNA reads as TGTGCCAGCAGCCCGGGGGGAACAGAGAACTATGGCTACACCTTC.

The V gene is TRBV6-5, the J gene TRBJ1-6; possible D gene TRBD1, 6 bases. V was pared by 6 bases and J by 10 bases, with 16 bases between. In germline, CDR1 is MNHEY, CDR2 SVGAGI. The CDR3 runs to 14 residues. The CDR3 reads CASRPGQALSPLHF. CDR3 DNA sequence: TGTGCCAGCAGGCCGGGACAAGCACTATCACCCCTCCACTTT.

V is TRBV7-9 and J is TRBJ1-1; D perhaps matches TRBD1 (6 bases). The CDR3 covers 14 residues. Trimming shortened V by 5 bases and J by 4 bases, and 14 bases separated the two germline ends. Germline values: CDR1 SEHNR, CDR2 FQNEAQ (reference sequence). Here the CDR3 reads CASSQEQGVTEAFF. CDR3 nucleotide sequence: TGTGCCAGCAGCCAGGAACAGGGCGTCACTGAAGCTTTCTTT. Using reference TRBV7-9 and TRBJ1-1 for the parts outside the CDR3, the full variable domain is DTGVSQNPRHKITKRGQNVTFRCDPISEHNRLYWYRQTLGQGPEFLTYFQNEAQLEKSRLLSDRFSAERPKGSFSTLEIQRTEQGDSAMYLCASSQEQGVTEAFFGQGTRLTVV.

The V and J genes are TRBV3-1 (or the pseudogene TRBV3-2) and TRBJ1-4, with D hard to call. The CDR3 loop spans 15 amino acids. With 0 bases removed from V and 5 bases from J, the gap between germline ends came to 10 bases. Germline CDR1 reads LGHDT; CDR2 reads YNNKEL (reference sequence). Written as DNA, the CDR3 is TGTGCCAGCAGCCAAGAGGGGAGCCGGAATGAAAAACTGTTTTTT. Its protein product is CASSQEGSRNEKLFF.

The rearrangement links TRBV28 to TRBJ1-2; TRBD1 is a possible D gene (5 bases). V gave up 8 bases and J gave up 2 bases, with 18 bases separating them. Germline CDR1 MDHEN, CDR2 SYDVKM. This CDR3 has 15 amino acids. In nucleotides, the CDR3 is TGTGCCAGCTCCGTCCCGGGCCAGGGAAACTATGGCTACACCTTC. The encoded protein is CASSVPGQGNYGYTF.

The chain has TRBV30 and TRBJ1-3; unclear D gene. The germline V gene encodes CDR1 GTSNPN and CDR2 SVGIG (reference sequence). V lost 4 bases to trimming and J lost 0 bases, with 25 bases between them. The CDR3 has 19 residues. The CDR3 loop reads CAWTLTNKGGMHSGNTIYF. The CDR3, as DNA: TGTGCCTGGACTCTTACAAATAAAGGAGGTATGCACTCTGGAAACACCATATATTTT.

This chain uses TRBV19 with TRBJ1-4, with 11 positions matching TRBD1. CDR1 is LNHDA, CDR2 SQIVND, per germline (reference sequence). J lost 8 bases, V lost 6 bases, and 5 bases had no gene match. CDR3 size: 14 residues. The CDR3 region is CASRTDRGREKLFF. CDR3 nucleotides: TGTGCCAGTAGAACGGACAGGGGGCGGGAAAAACTGTTTTTT.

The chain carries TRBV9 and TRBJ1-1, with D perhaps matching TRBD1 (6 bases). CDR1 is SGDLS and CDR2 is YYNGEE in the germline V gene. The CDR3 runs 15 residues. V was pared by 3 bases and J by 0 bases, with 12 bases between. CDR3: CASSAGQTVNTEAFF. The CDR3 nucleotides are TGTGCCAGCAGCGCCGGACAGACTGTGAACACTGAAGCTTTCTTT.

Comment on this clone: This sample includes further DNA sequences coding for the same CDR3. This chain uses TRBV12-3 or TRBV12-4 with TRBJ1-1; possible D gene TRBD1, 5 bases. V lost 5 bases, J lost 1 base, and 8 bases lay in between. This CDR3 contains 13 residues. The CDR3 reads CASSPGGNTEAFF. DNA for the CDR3: TGTGCCAGCAGTCCGGGGGGGAACACTGAAGCTTTCTTT.

The DNA of the CDR3 is TGTGCCAGCACCCGGACAGGGGTCGGCTACACCTTC. Translating gives CASTRTGVGYTF. V gene TRBV3-1 (or the pseudogene TRBV3-2) combines with J gene TRBJ1-2, with 9 bases lining up with TRBD1. Germline V CDR1 and CDR2: LGHDT, YNNKEL (reference sequence). This CDR3 is built from 12 residues. The junction had 5 bases not matched to a gene; V was cut back by 7 bases and J by 8 bases.

J is TRBJ1-5 and V is TRBV3-1 (or the pseudogene TRBV3-2); D uncertain. CDR3 length: 13 amino acids. Trimming removed 4 bases from V and 5 bases from J, with 9 bases in between. Germline-derived CDR1 and CDR2 are LGHDT and YNNKEL (reference sequence). The CDR3 here is CASSPFSDQPQHF. CDR3 coding DNA: TGTGCCAGCAGCCCGTTTTCGGATCAGCCCCAGCATTTT.

The rearrangement joins TRBV18 to TRBJ2-3, with 8 nucleotides matching TRBD2. From germline, CDR1 is KGHSH and CDR2 LQKENI. The CDR3 is made up of 15 amino acids. Trimming cost V 2 bases and J 6 bases; bases outside gene matches: 7. CDR3 in amino acids: CASSPARRGDDTQYF. The CDR3 DNA reads as TGTGCCAGCTCACCAGCGAGGCGGGGGGATGATACGCAGTATTTT.

The J gene is TRBJ1-2, the V gene TRBV29-1, with TRBD1 matching 7 bases. CDR3 length: 13 amino acids. V shed 6 bases, J shed 8 bases, and the junction held 12 bases outside the gene matches. Germline-derived CDR1 and CDR2 are SQVTM and ANQGSEA. This CDR3 reads CSVDRVYNSGYTF. The CDR3 nucleotides read TGCAGCGTAGACAGGGTCTATAATTCGGGCTACACCTTC.

The J gene is TRBJ1-1, the V gene TRBV18; D unresolved. The V end was cut by 3 bases, the J end by 5 bases, with 19 bases between. The V gene's germline CDR1 is KGHSH and CDR2 LQKENI. The CDR3 length is 16 residues. In DNA, the CDR3 is TGTGCCAGCTCACCCGGGGTAACCTCAGTCTGGACTGAAGCTTTCTTT. Encoded protein: CASSPGVTSVWTEAFF.

The CDR3 loop is CASSLVQGFEKLFF. The DNA of the CDR3 is TGTGCCAGCAGCTTAGTACAGGGATTTGAAAAACTGTTTTTT. The J gene is TRBJ1-4, the V gene TRBV11-2, with D possibly being TRBD1 (6 bases). The CDR3 is made up of 14 amino acids. Germline V gene data show CDR1 as SGHAT and CDR2 as FQNNGV. V lost 1 base and J lost 7, with 10 bases in between.